This passage covers 24 T cell receptor beta chains from one sample sequenced in a study of T cells in Graves' hyperthyroidism and ophthalmopathy. RNA transcripts gave rise to amplified TCR beta CDR3 regions. HTBI primers were the set used in a first-round RT-PCR of the TCR CDR3. Each CDR3 protein is one row after TCRdb ran MiXCR on the multiplex PCR reads. Of hundreds of thousands of distinct CDR3 sequences in the sample, approximately 15% were seen once. Sequencing input: blood. The receptor source for this set is a woman under 30 with Graves' hyperthyroidism.

This clonotype has just a few counts. This sequence joins TRBV24-1 and TRBJ2-7; D unresolved. The germline CDR1 and CDR2 sequences are KGHDR and SFDVKD. The CDR3 runs to 13 residues. V was pared by 3 bases and J by 1 base, with 6 bases between. The CDR3 sequence is CATSDPLSYEQYF. The CDR3 DNA reads as TGTGCCACCAGTGATCCACTTTCCTACGAGCAGTACTTC.

In this sample, this clonotype turned up many times. The chain couples TRBV7-8 to TRBJ2-1; D may be TRBD2 (6 bases). The germline V gene encodes CDR1 SGHVS and CDR2 FQNEAQ. The V and J ends lost 8 bases and 4 bases respectively, with 15 bases between them. This CDR3 has 14 residues. CDR3 loop: CASSQPRGYNEQFF. CDR3 nucleotide sequence: TGTGCCAGCTCCCAACCTCGGGGGTACAATGAGCAGTTCTTC.

This clonotype was counted at least ten times. The chain has TRBV11-2 and TRBJ1-1; 7 positions agree with TRBD1. CDR1 and CDR2 from the germline V gene are SGHAT and FQNNGV. This CDR3 region has 14 residues. With 5 bases clipped from V and 4 bases from J, the junction kept 7 bases outside the gene matches. CDR3 DNA: TGTGCCAGCAGCCCACAGGGGCACGGCACTGAAGCTTTCTTT. It encodes CASSPQGHGTEAFF.

The table lists this clonotype with a few counts. This chain uses TRBV20-1 with TRBJ1-1, with D maybe TRBD1 (5 bases). The V gene lost 1 base and the J gene lost 6 bases, with 18 bases spanning the gap. Germline V gene lookup returns CDR1 DFQATT and CDR2 SNEGSKA (reference sequence). This CDR3 comprises 15 residues. The CDR3 bases are TGCAGTGCTAGAGCGTCGGCAATTGGGGCCTCTGAAGCTTTCTTT. It yields the protein CSARASAIGASEAFF.

This clonotype has just a few counts. The V gene is TRBV7-9, the J gene TRBJ2-6; no definite D call. V was clipped by 5 bases and J by 2 bases, with 10 bases between them. CDR1 SEHNR and CDR2 FQNEAQ come from the germline V gene (reference sequence). The CDR3 has 15 amino acids. The CDR3 nucleotides are TGTGCCAGCAGCCGGCCCGCCGCTGGGGCCAACGTCCTGACTTTC. It specifies CASSRPAAGANVLTF.

This clonotype was seen a handful of times. This chain links TRBV27 with TRBJ2-4; TRBD2 matches 12 bases. CDR3 length: 19 amino acids. The V gene end was trimmed by 8 bases and the J gene end by 0 bases; junction bases not matched to a gene: 14. Germline CDR1 MNHEY, CDR2 SMNVEV (reference sequence). The DNA of the CDR3 is TGTGCCAGCTCACAGGTGGGACTAGCGGGCATACTAGCCAAAAACATTCAGTACTTC. Amino acid sequence: CASSQVGLAGILAKNIQYF.

Many counts were recorded for this clonotype. The chain couples TRBV27 to TRBJ1-5; D is possibly TRBD1 (5 bases). The CDR3 is made up of 14 amino acids. Germline CDR1 is MNHEY and CDR2 is SMNVEV (reference sequence). The V end was cut by 5 bases, the J end by 9 bases, with 17 bases between. CDR3 bases: TGTGCCAGCAGTCAATCGCACAGGTCGCTGCCCCAGCATTTT. Its translation: CASSQSHRSLPQHF.

Only a few counts were recorded for this clonotype. The rearrangement uses TRBV9 and TRBJ1-2, with a possible D match to TRBD1 (6 bases). CDR1 is SGDLS and CDR2 is YYNGEE in the germline V gene. This CDR3 has 16 amino acids. The germline V and J ends were trimmed by 3 bases and 3 bases, with 18 bases remaining between them. In DNA, the CDR3 is TGTGCCAGCAGCGCCGAACTCAGGACAGACCACTATGGCTACACCTTC. This gives the protein CASSAELRTDHYGYTF.

Ten or more counts support this clonotype. This chain joins TRBV11-2 and TRBJ2-7; 8 bases map to TRBD2. Germline CDR1 and CDR2: SGHAT and FQNNGV. This CDR3 has 16 amino acids. Trimming at V came to 5 bases and at J to 3 bases, leaving 12 bases not matched to a gene. For the CDR3, the DNA is TGTGCCAGCAGCCTGCTTTCTAGCGGGTTCTTCTACGAGCAGTACTTC. Its protein is CASSLLSSGFFYEQYF.

In its sample, this clonotype was seen once. The DNA of the CDR3 is TGCAGTGCTAGAGGTTCTAGCGGGAGGTACAATGAGCAGTTCTTC. This codes for CSARGSSGRYNEQFF. V gene TRBV20-1 combines with J gene TRBJ2-1; the match to TRBD2 covers 11 bases. Germline CDR1 and CDR2: DFQATT and SNEGSKA (reference sequence). V trimming: 1 base; J trimming: 4 bases; junction bases outside the gene matches: 3. The length of the CDR3 is 15 residues.

Only a few counts were recorded for this clonotype. The V and J genes are TRBV6-1 and TRBJ2-7; a possible D gene is TRBD2 (6 bases). V was cut by 5 bases and J by 3 bases, with 20 bases left in between. The CDR3 is 16 residues long. Germline lookup yields CDR1 MNHNS and CDR2 SASEGT. In DNA form, the CDR3 reads TGTGCCAGCAGTCGAAATAGGGACTTTGGATTCTACGAGCAGTACTTC. It is translated as CASSRNRDFGFYEQYF.

Ten or more counts support this clonotype. The chain recombines TRBV2 with TRBJ1-1; TRBD1 agrees at 7 bases. Germline-derived CDR1 and CDR2 are SNHLY and FYNNEI. This CDR3 contains 15 residues. V shed 3 bases, J shed 4 bases, and the junction held 8 bases outside the gene matches. The CDR3 sequence is CASSDYRGAGTEAFF. The DNA of the CDR3 is TGTGCCAGCAGTGACTACAGGGGCGCGGGCACTGAAGCTTTCTTT.

This clonotype was seen at least ten times. The chain has TRBV28 and TRBJ2-3; 11 positions agree with TRBD1. Germline lookup yields CDR1 MDHEN and CDR2 SYDVKM. The J segment lost 2 bases and the V segment lost 6 bases, leaving 16 bases of the junction unmatched. There are 19 residues in the CDR3. The CDR3 DNA reads TGTGCCAGCAGGACCCGAGGACAGGGGGCGAAGCTTTACACAGATACGCAGTATTTT. Translating gives CASRTRGQGAKLYTDTQYF.

The chain is built from TRBV30 and TRBJ1-1; TRBD1 aligns across 7 bases. This CDR3 spans 13 amino acids. The junction had 6 bases not matched to a gene; V was cut back by 2 bases and J by 6 bases. Germline V gene data show CDR1 as GTSNPN and CDR2 as SVGIG (reference sequence). The CDR3 reads CAWSRDRNAEAFF. CDR3 coding DNA: TGTGCCTGGAGTCGGGACAGAAACGCTGAAGCTTTCTTT.

This clonotype was observed a few times. The chain has TRBV12-3 or TRBV12-4 and TRBJ1-2; tentative D call: TRBD1 (5 bases). V lost 10 bases to trimming and J lost 0 bases, with 15 bases between them. The CDR3 extends over 14 amino acids. The CDR3 coding sequence is TGTGCCATCTGGGGGGTAGGGACTAACTATGGCTACACCTTC. Its translation: CAIWGVGTNYGYTF.

This chain joins TRBV19 and TRBJ1-1; possible D gene TRBD1, 5 bases. This CDR3 contains 15 residues. Between the trimmed V and J ends, which lost 2 bases and 1 base, there was a span of 11 bases. The germline V gene encodes CDR1 LNHDA and CDR2 SQIVND (reference sequence). The DNA for the CDR3 is TGTGCCAGTAGTATAATCGCAGGGAGGAACACTGAAGCTTTCTTT. Protein product: CASSIIAGRNTEAFF.

This chain links TRBV19 with TRBJ2-1, with D maybe TRBD2 (7 bases). CDR3 length: 14 amino acids. V gave up 7 bases and J gave up 7 bases, with 17 bases separating them. The germline V gene has CDR1 LNHDA and CDR2 SQIVND (reference sequence). The CDR3, as DNA: TGTGCCAGTAATCAGGGGACTAAGTTGAATGAGCAGTTCTTC. It translates to CASNQGTKLNEQFF.

DNA of the CDR3: TGTGCCAGCAGCTTAGCGGGAGGGCCCGACCCCTCCTACGAGCAGTACTTC. It specifies CASSLAGGPDPSYEQYF. The J gene is TRBJ2-7, the V gene TRBV7-2; the match to TRBD2 covers 7 bases. The CDR3 is 17 residues long. CDR1 and CDR2 (germline): SGHTA, FQGNSA. After removal of 0 bases from V and 0 bases from J, the junction contained 8 bases not matched to a gene.

As to this clonotype: This may be a read error: a much more frequent sequence differs by one nucleotide. The V call is TRBV5-6, the J call TRBJ1-4, with D unclear. Germline CDR1 SGHDT, CDR2 YYEEEE. This CDR3 is built from 12 residues. CDR3 sequence reads: CASSGVNEKLSF. The DNA of the CDR3 is TGTGCCAGCAGCGGGGTGAATGAAAAACTGTCTTTT.

The chain combines TRBV4-1 with TRBJ2-1; D uncertain. The V gene's germline CDR1 is MGHRA and CDR2 YSYEKL. There are 16 residues in the CDR3. V lost 1 base, J lost 2 bases, and 12 bases lay in between. Here the CDR3 reads CASSQGLRPAYNEQFF. In nucleotides, the CDR3 is TGCGCCAGCAGCCAAGGGTTGCGGCCCGCCTACAATGAGCAGTTCTTC.

This clonotype was observed many times. The chain recombines TRBV12-3 or TRBV12-4 with TRBJ2-5; D unclear. The CDR3 has 15 residues. Trimming cost V 3 bases and J 3 bases, with 14 bases left between them. DNA of the CDR3: TGTGCCAGCAGTTTGAAGAGTAGGCCAAAAGAGACCCAGTACTTC. This translates into CASSLKSRPKETQYF.

The table lists this clonotype with many counts. The V gene is TRBV18, the J gene TRBJ1-5; no reliable D call. V was clipped by 2 bases and J by 3 bases, with 11 bases between them. The CDR3 runs to 15 residues. The germline CDR1 and CDR2 sequences are KGHSH and LQKENI. DNA for the CDR3: TGTGCCAGCTCACCAAACGGACGGAACAATCAGCCCCAGCATTTT. This codes for CASSPNGRNNQPQHF.

Many counts were recorded for this clonotype. The chain joins TRBV29-1 to TRBJ2-3, with 10 bases fitting TRBD2. Per germline, CDR1 SQVTM and CDR2 ANQGSEA. V trimming: 6 bases; J trimming: 2 bases; junction bases outside the gene matches: 5. CDR3 length: 14 residues. This CDR3 reads CSVNGLADTDTQYF. For the CDR3, the DNA is TGCAGCGTCAACGGACTAGCGGACACAGATACGCAGTATTTT.

This clonotype occurred a few times. The chain has TRBV7-9 and TRBJ2-7; 7 bases are a match to TRBD1. V lost 4 bases, J lost 7 bases, and 10 bases stayed unmatched. The CDR3 spans 14 residues. Germline assignment: CDR1 SEHNR and CDR2 FQNEAQ (reference sequence). CDR3 loop: CASSSLTGPEEQYF. CDR3 sequence (DNA): TGTGCCAGCAGCTCGTTGACAGGGCCTGAAGAGCAGTACTTC.